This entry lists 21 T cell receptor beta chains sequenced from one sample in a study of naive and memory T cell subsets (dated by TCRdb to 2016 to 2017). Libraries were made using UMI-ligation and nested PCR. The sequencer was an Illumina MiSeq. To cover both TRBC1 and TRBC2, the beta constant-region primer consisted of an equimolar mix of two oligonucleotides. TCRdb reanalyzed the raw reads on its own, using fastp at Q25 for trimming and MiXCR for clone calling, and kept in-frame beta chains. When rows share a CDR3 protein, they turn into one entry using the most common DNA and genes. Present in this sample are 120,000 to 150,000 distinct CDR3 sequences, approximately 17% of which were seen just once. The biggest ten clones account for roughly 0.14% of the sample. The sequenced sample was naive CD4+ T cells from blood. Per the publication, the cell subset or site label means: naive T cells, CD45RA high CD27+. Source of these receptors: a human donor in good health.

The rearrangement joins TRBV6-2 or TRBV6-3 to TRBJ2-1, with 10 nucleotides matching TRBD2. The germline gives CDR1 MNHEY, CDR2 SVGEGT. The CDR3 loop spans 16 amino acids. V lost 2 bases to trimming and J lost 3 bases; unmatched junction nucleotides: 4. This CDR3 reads CASSYPASGSYNEQFF. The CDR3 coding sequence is TGTGCCAGCAGTTACCCCGCTAGCGGGAGCTACAATGAGCAGTTCTTC.

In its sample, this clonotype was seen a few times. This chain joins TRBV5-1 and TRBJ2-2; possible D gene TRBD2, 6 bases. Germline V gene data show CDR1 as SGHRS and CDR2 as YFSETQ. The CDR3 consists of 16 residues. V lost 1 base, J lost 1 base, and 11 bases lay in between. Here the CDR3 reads CASSLMDYLNTGELFF. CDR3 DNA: TGCGCCAGCAGCTTGATGGACTACCTGAACACCGGGGAGCTGTTTTTT.

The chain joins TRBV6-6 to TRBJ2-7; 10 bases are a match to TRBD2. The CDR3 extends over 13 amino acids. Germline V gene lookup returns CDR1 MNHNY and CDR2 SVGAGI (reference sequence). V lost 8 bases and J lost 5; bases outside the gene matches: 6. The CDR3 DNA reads TGTGCCAGCCAGCGGGAGGGACGAGACGAGCAGTACTTC. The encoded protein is CASQREGRDEQYF.

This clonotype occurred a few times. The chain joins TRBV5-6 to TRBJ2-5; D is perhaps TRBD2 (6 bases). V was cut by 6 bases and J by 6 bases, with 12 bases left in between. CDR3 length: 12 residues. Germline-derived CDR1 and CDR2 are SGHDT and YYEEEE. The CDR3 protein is CASTSGEKTQYF. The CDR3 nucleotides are TGTGCCAGCACGTCGGGGGAAAAGACCCAGTACTTC.

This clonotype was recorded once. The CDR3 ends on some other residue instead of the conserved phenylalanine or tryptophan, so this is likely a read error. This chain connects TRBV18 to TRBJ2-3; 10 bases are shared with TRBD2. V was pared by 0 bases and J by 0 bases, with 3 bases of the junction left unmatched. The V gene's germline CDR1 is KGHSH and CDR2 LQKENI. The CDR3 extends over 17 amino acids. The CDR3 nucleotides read TGTGCCAGCTCACCACCGGCTAGCGGGAGAAGCACAGATACGCAGTATTAT. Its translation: CASSPPASGRSTDTQYY.

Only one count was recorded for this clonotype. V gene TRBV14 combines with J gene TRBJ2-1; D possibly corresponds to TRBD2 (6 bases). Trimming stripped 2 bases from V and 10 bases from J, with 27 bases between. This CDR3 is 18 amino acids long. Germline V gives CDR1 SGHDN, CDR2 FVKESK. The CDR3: CASSQWFLTREVPREQFF. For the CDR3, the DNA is TGTGCCAGCAGCCAATGGTTTTTGACGAGGGAGGTCCCTCGGGAGCAGTTCTTC.

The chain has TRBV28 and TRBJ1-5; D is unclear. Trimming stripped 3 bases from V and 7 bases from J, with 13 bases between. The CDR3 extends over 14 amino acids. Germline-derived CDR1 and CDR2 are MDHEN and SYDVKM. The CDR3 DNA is TGTGCCAGCAGTTTCACGGGCGAGAGGCAGCCCCAGCATTTT. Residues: CASSFTGERQPQHF. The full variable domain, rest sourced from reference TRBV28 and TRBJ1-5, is DVKVTQSSRYLVKRTGEKVFLECVQDMDHENMFWYRQDPGLGLRLIYFSYDVKMKEKGDIPEGYSVSREKKERFSLILESASTNQTSMYLCASSFTGERQPQHFGDGTRLSIL.

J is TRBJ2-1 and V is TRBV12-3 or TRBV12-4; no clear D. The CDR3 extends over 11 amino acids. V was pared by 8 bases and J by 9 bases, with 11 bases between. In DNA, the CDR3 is TGTGCCAGCCTACTGGAGACTGAGCAGTTCTTC. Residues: CASLLETEQFF.

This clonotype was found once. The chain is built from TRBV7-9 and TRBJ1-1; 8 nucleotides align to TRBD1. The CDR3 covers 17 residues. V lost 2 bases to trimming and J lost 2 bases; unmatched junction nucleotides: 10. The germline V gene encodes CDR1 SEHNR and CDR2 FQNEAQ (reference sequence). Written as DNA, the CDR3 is TGTGCCAGCAGCTTAAAAAGCGGTGACAGGGGTAACACTGAAGCTTTCTTT. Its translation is CASSLKSGDRGNTEAFF.

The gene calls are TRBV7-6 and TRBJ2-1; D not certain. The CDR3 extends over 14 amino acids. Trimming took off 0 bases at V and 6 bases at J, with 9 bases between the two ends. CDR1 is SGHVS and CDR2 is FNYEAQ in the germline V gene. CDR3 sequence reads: CASSLAVMGNEQFF. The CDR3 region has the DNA TGTGCCAGCAGCTTAGCGGTTATGGGCAATGAGCAGTTCTTC.

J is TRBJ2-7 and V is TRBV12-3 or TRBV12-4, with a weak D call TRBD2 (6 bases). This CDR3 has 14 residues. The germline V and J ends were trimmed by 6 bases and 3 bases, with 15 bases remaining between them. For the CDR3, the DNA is TGTGCCAGCAGCCGGGCGGAGGGCCTCTACGAGCAGTACTTC. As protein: CASSRAEGLYEQYF.

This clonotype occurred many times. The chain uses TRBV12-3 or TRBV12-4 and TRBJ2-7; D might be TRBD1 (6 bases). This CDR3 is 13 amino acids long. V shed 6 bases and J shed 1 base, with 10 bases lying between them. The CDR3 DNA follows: TGTGCCAGCAGCCCTACAGGGTCCTACGAGCAGTACTTC. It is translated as CASSPTGSYEQYF.

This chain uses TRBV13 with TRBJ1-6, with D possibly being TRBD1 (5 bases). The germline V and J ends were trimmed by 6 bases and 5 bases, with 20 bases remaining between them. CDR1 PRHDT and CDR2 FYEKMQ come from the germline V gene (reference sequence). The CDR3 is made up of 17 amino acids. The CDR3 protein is CASRNGGVHGDNSPLHF. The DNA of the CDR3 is TGTGCCAGCAGAAACGGGGGGGTCCACGGTGATAATTCACCCCTCCACTTT.

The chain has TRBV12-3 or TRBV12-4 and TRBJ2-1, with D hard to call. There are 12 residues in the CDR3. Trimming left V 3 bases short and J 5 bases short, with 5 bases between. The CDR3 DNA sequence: TGTGCCAGCAGTTTTTGGGACAATGAGCAGTTCTTC. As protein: CASSFWDNEQFF.

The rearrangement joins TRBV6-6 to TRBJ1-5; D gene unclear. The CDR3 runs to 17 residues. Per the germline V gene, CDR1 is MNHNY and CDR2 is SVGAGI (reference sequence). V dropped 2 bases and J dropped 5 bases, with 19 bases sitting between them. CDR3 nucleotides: TGTGCCAGCAGTTACGAGGTTTTAGGGCGTCGGGATCAGCCCCAGCATTTT. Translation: CASSYEVLGRRDQPQHF.

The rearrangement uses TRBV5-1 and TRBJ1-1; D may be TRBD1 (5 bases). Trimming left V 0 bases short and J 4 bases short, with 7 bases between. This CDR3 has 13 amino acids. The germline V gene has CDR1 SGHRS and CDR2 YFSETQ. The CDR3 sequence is CASSLGQTTEAFF. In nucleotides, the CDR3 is TGCGCCAGCAGCTTGGGACAGACCACTGAAGCTTTCTTT.

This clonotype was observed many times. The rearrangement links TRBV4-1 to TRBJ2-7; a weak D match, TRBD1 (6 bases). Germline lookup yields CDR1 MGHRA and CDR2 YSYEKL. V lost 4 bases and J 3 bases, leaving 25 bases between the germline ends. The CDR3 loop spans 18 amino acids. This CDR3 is CASSPGLKQGPLIYEQYF. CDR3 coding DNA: TGCGCCAGCAGCCCAGGATTAAAACAGGGCCCCTTAATCTACGAGCAGTACTTC.

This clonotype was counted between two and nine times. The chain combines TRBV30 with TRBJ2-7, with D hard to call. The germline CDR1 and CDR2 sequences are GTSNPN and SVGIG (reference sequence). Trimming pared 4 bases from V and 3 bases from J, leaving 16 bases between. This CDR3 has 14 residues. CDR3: CAWNKGLALYEQYF. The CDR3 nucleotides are TGTGCCTGGAATAAAGGGTTAGCCCTCTACGAGCAGTACTTC. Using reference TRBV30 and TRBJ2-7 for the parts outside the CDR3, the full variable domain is SQTIHQWPATLVQPVGSPLSLECTVEGTSNPNLYWYRQAAGRGLQLLFYSVGIGQISSEVPQNLSASRPQDRQFILSSKKLLLSDSGFYLCAWNKGLALYEQYFGPGTRLTVT.

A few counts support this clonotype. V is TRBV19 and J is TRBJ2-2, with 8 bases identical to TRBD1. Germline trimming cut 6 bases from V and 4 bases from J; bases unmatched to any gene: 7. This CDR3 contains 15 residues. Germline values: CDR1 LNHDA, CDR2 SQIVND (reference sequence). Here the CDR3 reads CASSADRASTGELFF. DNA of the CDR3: TGTGCCAGTAGCGCGGACAGGGCGAGCACCGGGGAGCTGTTTTTT.

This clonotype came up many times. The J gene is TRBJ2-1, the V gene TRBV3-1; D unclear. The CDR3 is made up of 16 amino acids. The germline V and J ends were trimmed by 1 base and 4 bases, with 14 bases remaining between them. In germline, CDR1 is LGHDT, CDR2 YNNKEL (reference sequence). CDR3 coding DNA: TGTGCCAGCAGCCAAGTCACCGGGTTGGGTTACAATGAGCAGTTCTTC. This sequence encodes CASSQVTGLGYNEQFF.

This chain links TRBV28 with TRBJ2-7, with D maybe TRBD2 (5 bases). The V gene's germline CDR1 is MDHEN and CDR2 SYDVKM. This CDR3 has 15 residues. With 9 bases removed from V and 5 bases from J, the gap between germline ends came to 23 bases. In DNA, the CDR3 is TGTGCCAGTCTCCCCCCCGTGACGGGAAGGGACGAGCAGTACTTC. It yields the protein CASLPPVTGRDEQYF.